The 14 T cell receptor beta chains below were found in one sample sequenced in a study of blood T cell repertoires in COVID-19. Method: immunoSEQ multiplex PCR; TCRdb's copy keeps in-frame clones and lacks some. Here the sample spans around 300,000 clones, around nine tenths being singletons. Sequencing was done on a sample of PBMCs or T cells enriched from blood (not recorded which). The origin of the receptors is a woman between 18 and 29 years old who had recovered from COVID-19.

This chain connects TRBV5-1 to TRBJ2-5, with TRBD2 as a possible D gene (6 bases). Germline-derived CDR1 and CDR2 are SGHRS and YFSETQ. The V end was cut by 4 bases, the J end by 5 bases, with 15 bases between. The CDR3 has 14 amino acids. This CDR3 reads CASSHYGGLETQYF. CDR3 sequence (DNA): TGCGCCAGCAGCCATTACGGGGGACTGGAGACCCAGTACTTC.

V is TRBV3-1 (or the pseudogene TRBV3-2) and J is TRBJ2-5, with 11 bases lining up with TRBD2. V gave up 4 bases and J gave up 4 bases; unmatched junction bases: 14. The CDR3 runs to 18 residues. Looked up from germline, CDR1 is LGHDT and CDR2 is YNNKEL (reference sequence). In nucleotides, the CDR3 is TGTGCCAGCAGCCTAAGGAGATTAGCGGGGGGGCCTGTAGAGACCCAGTACTTC. This gives the protein CASSLRRLAGGPVETQYF.

The CDR3 coding sequence is TGTGCCAGCAGCCAAGCAGGAACCCATGGCTACACCTTC. Translation: CASSQAGTHGYTF. The V gene is TRBV3-1 (or the pseudogene TRBV3-2), the J gene TRBJ1-2, with D hard to call. The CDR3 is 13 residues long. Trimming cost V 1 base and J 6 bases, with 9 bases left between them. The germline V gene encodes CDR1 LGHDT and CDR2 YNNKEL (reference sequence).

This chain links TRBV19 with TRBJ2-1; 9 bases map to TRBD2. Germline trimming cut 7 bases from V and 0 bases from J; bases unmatched to any gene: 13. The CDR3 runs to 18 residues. Germline CDR1 reads LNHDA; CDR2 reads SQIVND (reference sequence). CDR3 DNA sequence: TGTGCCAGTACCTCCCTAGCGGGATCCCTTAGCTCCTACAATGAGCAGTTCTTC. Protein product: CASTSLAGSLSSYNEQFF.

The chain couples TRBV9 to TRBJ2-3; 8 nucleotides match TRBD2. Germline CDR1 and CDR2: SGDLS and YYNGEE. The trim removed 0 bases at V and 2 bases at J, leaving 5 bases unmatched. This CDR3 has 16 amino acids. The CDR3 DNA reads TGTGCCAGCAGCGTAGTTAGCGGGGAGATCACAGATACGCAGTATTTT. This codes for CASSVVSGEITDTQYF. The whole variable domain, remainder taken from reference TRBV9 and TRBJ2-3, is DSGVTQTPKHLITATGQRVTLRCSPRSGDLSVYWYQQSLDQGLQFLIQYYNGEERAKGNILERFSAQQFPDLHSELNLSSLELGDSALYFCASSVVSGEITDTQYFGPGTRLTVL.

The rearrangement joins TRBV28 to TRBJ2-1; 14 bases map to TRBD2. CDR1 is MDHEN, CDR2 SYDVKM, per germline. This CDR3 spans 17 amino acids. After removal of 6 bases from V and 2 bases from J, the junction contained 6 bases not matched to a gene. CDR3 sequence reads: CASRGTSGRHPYNEQFF. The CDR3 DNA is TGTGCCAGCAGGGGGACTAGCGGGAGACATCCCTACAATGAGCAGTTCTTC.

The chain employs TRBV7-9 and TRBJ1-1, with a possible D match to TRBD1 (6 bases). Between the trimmed V and J ends, which lost 5 bases and 4 bases, there was a span of 14 bases. Germline values: CDR1 SEHNR, CDR2 FQNEAQ (reference sequence). The CDR3 is 14 residues long. CDR3 bases: TGTGCCAGCAGCATACAGGGTGGAAGCACTGAAGCTTTCTTT. This gives the protein CASSIQGGSTEAFF.

V is TRBV7-2 and J is TRBJ2-1; D ambiguous. Trimming shortened V by 2 bases and J by 4 bases, and 6 bases separated the two germline ends. The germline CDR1 and CDR2 sequences are SGHTA and FQGNSA. This CDR3 has 13 residues. Here the CDR3 DNA reads TGTGCCAGCAGCTTAAACTTTTACAATGAGCAGTTCTTC. Its protein product is CASSLNFYNEQFF.

The chain recombines TRBV5-5 with TRBJ1-5; 8 bases agree with TRBD1. Germline V CDR1 and CDR2: SGHKS, YYEKEE (reference sequence). This CDR3 contains 12 residues. V lost 3 bases, J lost 16 bases, and 9 bases stayed unmatched. The CDR3: CASSSGQGPYHF. CDR3 DNA sequence: TGTGCCAGCAGCTCCGGACAGGGACCCTACCATTTT.

J is TRBJ1-2 and V is TRBV14; TRBD1 aligns across 7 bases. The V and J ends lost 4 bases and 6 bases, in that order; junction bases with no gene match: 5. Germline-derived CDR1 and CDR2 are SGHDN and FVKESK. The CDR3 consists of 13 residues. CDR3 sequence: CASSLQTGDGYTF. DNA for the CDR3: TGTGCCAGCAGCCTCCAAACAGGGGATGGCTACACCTTC.

The chain carries TRBV7-8 and TRBJ2-3, with 7 bases matching TRBD2. This CDR3 has 16 amino acids. V was clipped by 1 base and J by 2 bases; unmatched bases: 6. In germline, CDR1 is SGHVS, CDR2 FQNEAQ. The CDR3 is CASSLERAGVTDTQYF. The CDR3 DNA reads as TGTGCCAGCAGCTTAGAGCGGGCGGGGGTCACAGATACGCAGTATTTT.

This clone was seen once. The chain carries TRBV7-8 and TRBJ1-2; no clear D gene. Looked up from germline, CDR1 is SGHVS and CDR2 is FQNEAQ. Trimming took 1 base from V and 6 from J, leaving 12 bases between them. CDR3 size: 14 residues. The CDR3 DNA sequence: TGTGCCAGCAGCTTAGTGTGGCAGGCAAATGGCTACACCTTC. It specifies CASSLVWQANGYTF.

V is TRBV7-8 and J is TRBJ2-2; 8 positions match TRBD2. The V gene end was trimmed by 5 bases and the J gene end by 1 base; junction bases not matched to a gene: 9. Germline V CDR1 and CDR2: SGHVS, FQNEAQ. The CDR3 length is 17 residues. The CDR3 loop reads CASSLRGTSGNTGELFF. CDR3 sequence (DNA): TGTGCCAGCAGCCTTCGGGGTACTAGCGGGAACACCGGGGAGCTGTTTTTT.

CDR3 sequence reads: CASSGKVRGIRQPQHF. The CDR3 coding sequence is TGTGCCAGCAGCGGAAAGGTCCGGGGAATTCGGCAGCCCCAGCATTTT. The rearrangement joins TRBV7-3 to TRBJ1-5, with no clear D. CDR1 is SGHTA and CDR2 is FQGTGA in the germline V gene. The CDR3 runs to 16 residues. Trimming pared 5 bases from V and 7 bases from J, leaving 21 bases between.